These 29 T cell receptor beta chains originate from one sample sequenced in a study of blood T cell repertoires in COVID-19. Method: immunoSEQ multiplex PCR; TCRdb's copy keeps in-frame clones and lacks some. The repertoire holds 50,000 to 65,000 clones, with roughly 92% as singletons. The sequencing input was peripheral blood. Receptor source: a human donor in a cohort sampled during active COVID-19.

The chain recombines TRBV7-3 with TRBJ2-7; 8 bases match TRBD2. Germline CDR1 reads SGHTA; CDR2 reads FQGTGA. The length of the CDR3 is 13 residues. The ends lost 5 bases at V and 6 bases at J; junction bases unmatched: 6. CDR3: CASSPRTSSEQYF. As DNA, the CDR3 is TGTGCCAGCAGCCCTCGGACTAGCAGCGAGCAGTACTTC.

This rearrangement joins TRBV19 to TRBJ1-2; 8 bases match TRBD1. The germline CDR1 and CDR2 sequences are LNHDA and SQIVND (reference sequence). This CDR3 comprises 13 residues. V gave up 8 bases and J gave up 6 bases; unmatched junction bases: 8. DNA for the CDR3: TGTGCCAGTGTCTCAGGGGGCATGAATGGCTACACCTTC. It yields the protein CASVSGGMNGYTF.

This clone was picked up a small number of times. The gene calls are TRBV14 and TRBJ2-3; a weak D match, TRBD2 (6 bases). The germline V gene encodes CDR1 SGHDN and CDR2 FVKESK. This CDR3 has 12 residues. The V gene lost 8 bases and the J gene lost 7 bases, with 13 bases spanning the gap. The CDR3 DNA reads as TGTGCCAGCGGGGACTCTGGGCATACGCAGTATTTT. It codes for CASGDSGHTQYF.

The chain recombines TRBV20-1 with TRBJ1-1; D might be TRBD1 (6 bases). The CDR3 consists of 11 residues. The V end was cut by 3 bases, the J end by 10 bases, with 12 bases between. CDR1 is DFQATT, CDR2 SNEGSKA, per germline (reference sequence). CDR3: CSASWDIGAFF. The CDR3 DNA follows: TGCAGTGCTAGCTGGGACATCGGAGCTTTCTTT.

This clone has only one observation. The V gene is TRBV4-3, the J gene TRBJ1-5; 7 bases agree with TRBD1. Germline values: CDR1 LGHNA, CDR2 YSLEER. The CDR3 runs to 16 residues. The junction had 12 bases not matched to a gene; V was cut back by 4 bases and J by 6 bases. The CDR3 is CASSPTVEGAGQPQHF. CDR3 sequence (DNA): TGCGCCAGCAGCCCCACAGTCGAGGGGGCGGGTCAGCCCCAGCATTTT.

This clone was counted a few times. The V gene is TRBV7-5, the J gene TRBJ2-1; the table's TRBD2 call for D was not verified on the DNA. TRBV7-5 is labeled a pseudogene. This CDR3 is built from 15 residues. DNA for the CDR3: TGTGCCAGAAGCCCGGGACTAGCGGGAGATAATGAGCAGTTCTTC. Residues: CARSPGLAGDNEQFF.

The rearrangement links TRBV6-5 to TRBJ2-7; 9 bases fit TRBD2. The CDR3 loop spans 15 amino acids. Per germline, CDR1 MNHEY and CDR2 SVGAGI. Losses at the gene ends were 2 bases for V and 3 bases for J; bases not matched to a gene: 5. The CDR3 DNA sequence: TGTGCCAGCAGTTACAGGCTAGCGGGAATCTACGAGCAGTACTTC. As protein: CASSYRLAGIYEQYF.

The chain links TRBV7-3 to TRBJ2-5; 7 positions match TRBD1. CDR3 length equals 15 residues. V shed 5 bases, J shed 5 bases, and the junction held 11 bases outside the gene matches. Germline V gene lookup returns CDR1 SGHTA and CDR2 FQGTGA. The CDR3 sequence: CASSPGQATSETQYF. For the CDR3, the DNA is TGTGCCAGCAGCCCCGGACAGGCGACTTCTGAGACCCAGTACTTC.

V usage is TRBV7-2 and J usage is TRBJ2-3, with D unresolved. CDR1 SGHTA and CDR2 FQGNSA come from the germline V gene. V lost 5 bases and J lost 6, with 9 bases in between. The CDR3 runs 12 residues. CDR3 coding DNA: TGTGCCAGCAGCCCCCGGTCGGATACGCAGTATTTT. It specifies CASSPRSDTQYF.

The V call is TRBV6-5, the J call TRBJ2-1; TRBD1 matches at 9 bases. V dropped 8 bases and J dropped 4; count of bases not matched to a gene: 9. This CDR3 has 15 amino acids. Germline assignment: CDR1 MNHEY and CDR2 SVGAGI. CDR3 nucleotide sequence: TGTGCCAGCTCTCTGGGGACAGGGCTTTACAATGAGCAGTTCTTC. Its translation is CASSLGTGLYNEQFF.

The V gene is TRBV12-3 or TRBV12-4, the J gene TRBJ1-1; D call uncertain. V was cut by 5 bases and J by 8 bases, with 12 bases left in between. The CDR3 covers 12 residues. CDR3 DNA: TGTGCCAGCAGTGATCCCGGGGTAGAAGCTTTCTTT. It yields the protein CASSDPGVEAFF.

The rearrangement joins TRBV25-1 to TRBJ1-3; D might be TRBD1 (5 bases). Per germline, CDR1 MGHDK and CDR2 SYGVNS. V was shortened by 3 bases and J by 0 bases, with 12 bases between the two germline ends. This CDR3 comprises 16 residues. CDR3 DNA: TGTGCCAGCAGTGAGGGGCCGGAGATCTCTGGAAACACCATATATTTT. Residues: CASSEGPEISGNTIYF.

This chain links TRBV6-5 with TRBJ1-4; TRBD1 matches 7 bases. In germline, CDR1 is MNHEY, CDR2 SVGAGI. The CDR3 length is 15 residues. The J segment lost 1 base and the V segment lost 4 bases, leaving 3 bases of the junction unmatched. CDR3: CASSSHRGTNEKLFF. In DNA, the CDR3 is TGTGCCAGCAGTTCCCACAGGGGAACTAATGAAAAACTGTTTTTT.

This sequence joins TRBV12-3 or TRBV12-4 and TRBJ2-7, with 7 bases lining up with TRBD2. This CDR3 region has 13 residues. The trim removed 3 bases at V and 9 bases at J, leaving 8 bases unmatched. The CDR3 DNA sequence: TGTGCCAGCAGTTTGGTTGGGAGGGATGGGCAGTACTTC. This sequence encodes CASSLVGRDGQYF.

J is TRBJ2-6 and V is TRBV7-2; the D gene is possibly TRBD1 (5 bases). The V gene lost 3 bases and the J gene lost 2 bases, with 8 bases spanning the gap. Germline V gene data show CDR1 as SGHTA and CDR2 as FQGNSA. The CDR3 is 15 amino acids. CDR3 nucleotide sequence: TGTGCCAGCAGCTTTGGCAGGGCTGGGGCCAACGTCCTGACTTTC. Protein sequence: CASSFGRAGANVLTF.

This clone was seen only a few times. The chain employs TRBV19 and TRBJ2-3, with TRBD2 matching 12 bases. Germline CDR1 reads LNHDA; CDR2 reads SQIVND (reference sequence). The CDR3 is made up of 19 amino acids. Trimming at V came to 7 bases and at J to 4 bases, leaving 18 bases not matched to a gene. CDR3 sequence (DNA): TGTGCCAGTAACTTGAACGGACTAGCGGGAAAAGGGTCTCCAGATACGCAGTATTTT. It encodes CASNLNGLAGKGSPDTQYF.

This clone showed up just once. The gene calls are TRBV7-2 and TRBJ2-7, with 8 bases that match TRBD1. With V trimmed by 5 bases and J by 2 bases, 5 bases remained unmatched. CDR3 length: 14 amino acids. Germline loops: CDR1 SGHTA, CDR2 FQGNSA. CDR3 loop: CASSRPTGAYEQYF. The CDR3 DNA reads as TGTGCCAGCAGCCGGCCGACAGGGGCCTACGAGCAGTACTTC.

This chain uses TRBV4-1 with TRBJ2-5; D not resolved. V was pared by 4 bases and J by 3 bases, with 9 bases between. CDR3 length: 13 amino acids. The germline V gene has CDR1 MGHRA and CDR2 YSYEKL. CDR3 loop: CASSLSGEETQYF. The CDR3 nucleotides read TGCGCCAGCAGCCTTTCAGGTGAAGAGACCCAGTACTTC.

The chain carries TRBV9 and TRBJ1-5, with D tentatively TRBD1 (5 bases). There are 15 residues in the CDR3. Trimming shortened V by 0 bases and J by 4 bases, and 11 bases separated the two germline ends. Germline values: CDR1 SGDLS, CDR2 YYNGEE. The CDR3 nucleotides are TGTGCCAGCAGCGTAGGTCCGGGGGGGAATCAGCCCCAGCATTTT. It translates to CASSVGPGGNQPQHF.

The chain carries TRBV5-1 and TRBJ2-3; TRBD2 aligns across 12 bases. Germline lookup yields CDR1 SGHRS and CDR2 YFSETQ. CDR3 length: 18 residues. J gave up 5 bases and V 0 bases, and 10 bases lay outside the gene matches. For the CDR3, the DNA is TGCGCCAGCAGCTTGGCGGCTAGCGGGGGGGCCGTGAGAGATACGCAGTATTTT. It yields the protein CASSLAASGGAVRDTQYF.

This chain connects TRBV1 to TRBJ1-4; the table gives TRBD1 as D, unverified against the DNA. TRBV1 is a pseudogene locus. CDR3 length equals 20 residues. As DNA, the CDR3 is TGCACCAGCAGCCGAGGACCCACCGGGACAGGGCGTTCAACTAATGAAAAACTGTTTTTT. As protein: CTSSRGPTGTGRSTNEKLFF.

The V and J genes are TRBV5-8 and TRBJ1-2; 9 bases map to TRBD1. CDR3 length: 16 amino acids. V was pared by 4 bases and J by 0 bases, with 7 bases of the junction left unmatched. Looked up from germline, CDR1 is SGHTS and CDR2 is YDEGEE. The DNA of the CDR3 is TGTGCCAGCAGCATACAGGGGGCGGCTTCTAACTATGGCTACACCTTC. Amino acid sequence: CASSIQGAASNYGYTF.

The CDR3 coding sequence is TGTGCCAGCAGTTTCAGCGAATACTACGAGCAGTACTTC. It specifies CASSFSEYYEQYF. This rearrangement joins TRBV27 to TRBJ2-7; D not resolved. The CDR3 is 13 residues long. Germline V CDR1 and CDR2: MNHEY, SMNVEV (reference sequence). V was pared by 3 bases and J by 3 bases, with 9 bases between.

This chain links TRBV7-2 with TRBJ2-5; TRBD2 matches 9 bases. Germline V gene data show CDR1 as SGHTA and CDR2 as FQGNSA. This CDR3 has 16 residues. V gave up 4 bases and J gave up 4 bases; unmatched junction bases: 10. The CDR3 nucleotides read TGTGCCAGCAGCTCTCTCCGCGGGAGGGCCAGAGAGACCCAGTACTTC. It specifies CASSSLRGRARETQYF.

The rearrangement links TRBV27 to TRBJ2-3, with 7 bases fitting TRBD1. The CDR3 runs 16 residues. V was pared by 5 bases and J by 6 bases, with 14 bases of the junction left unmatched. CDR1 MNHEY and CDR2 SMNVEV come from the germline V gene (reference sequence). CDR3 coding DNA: TGTGCCAGCAGTCCCCAGCCAGACAGGGCCGGGGATACGCAGTATTTT. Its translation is CASSPQPDRAGDTQYF.

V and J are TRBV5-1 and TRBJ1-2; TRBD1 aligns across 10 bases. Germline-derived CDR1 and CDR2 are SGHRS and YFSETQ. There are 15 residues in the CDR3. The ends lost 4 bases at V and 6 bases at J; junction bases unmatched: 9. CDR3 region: CASSLRRQGADGYTF. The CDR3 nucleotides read TGCGCCAGCAGCCTTCGCCGACAGGGGGCGGATGGCTACACCTTC.

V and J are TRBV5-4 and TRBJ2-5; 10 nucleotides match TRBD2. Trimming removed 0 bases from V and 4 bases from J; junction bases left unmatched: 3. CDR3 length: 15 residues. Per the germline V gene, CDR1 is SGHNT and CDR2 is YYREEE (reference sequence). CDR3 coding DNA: TGTGCCAGCAGCTTGGCTAGCGGGAGTTTAGAGACCCAGTACTTC. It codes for CASSLASGSLETQYF.

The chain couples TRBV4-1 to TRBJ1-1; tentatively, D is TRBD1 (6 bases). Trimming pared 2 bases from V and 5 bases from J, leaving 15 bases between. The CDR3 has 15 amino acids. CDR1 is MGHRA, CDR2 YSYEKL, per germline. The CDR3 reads CASSQRGGGLTEAFF. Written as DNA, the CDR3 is TGCGCCAGCAGCCAACGGGGAGGGGGGTTGACTGAAGCTTTCTTT.

The chain's CDR3 is CASSLSGSIEFF. The CDR3 DNA follows: TGTGCCAGCAGCTTAAGCGGGAGTATCGAGTTCTTC. The chain carries TRBV11-2 and TRBJ2-1; 8 bases align to TRBD2. The CDR3 runs 12 residues. Germline trimming cut 2 bases from V and 14 bases from J; bases unmatched to any gene: 5. Germline V CDR1 and CDR2: SGHAT, FQNNGV.